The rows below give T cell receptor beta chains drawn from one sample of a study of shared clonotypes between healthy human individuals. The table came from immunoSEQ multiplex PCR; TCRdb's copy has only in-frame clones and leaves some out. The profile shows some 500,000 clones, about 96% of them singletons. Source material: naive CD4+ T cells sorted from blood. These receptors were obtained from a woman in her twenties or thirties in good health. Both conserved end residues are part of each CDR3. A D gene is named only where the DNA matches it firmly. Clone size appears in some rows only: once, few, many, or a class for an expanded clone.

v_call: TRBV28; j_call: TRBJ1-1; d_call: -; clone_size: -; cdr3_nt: TGTGCCAGCAGTTTAGGGGGGGCTGAAGCTTTCTTT; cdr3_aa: CASSLGGAEAFF
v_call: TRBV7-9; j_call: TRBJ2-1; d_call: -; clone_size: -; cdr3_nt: TGTGCCAGCAGCTCGCCTCCGGGTTCGGGAGAGACCTACAATGAGCAGTTCTTC; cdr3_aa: CASSSPPGSGETYNEQFF
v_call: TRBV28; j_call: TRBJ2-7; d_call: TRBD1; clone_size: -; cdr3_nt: TGTGCCAGCAGTGCGTCTCCGGGACAGGGGGCCCGTGAGCAGTACTTC; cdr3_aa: CASSASPGQGAREQYF
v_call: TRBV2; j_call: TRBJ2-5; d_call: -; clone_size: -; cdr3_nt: TGTGCCAGCCGGGACTCAGCGCAGGTGGAGACCCAGTACTTC; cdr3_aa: CASRDSAQVETQYF
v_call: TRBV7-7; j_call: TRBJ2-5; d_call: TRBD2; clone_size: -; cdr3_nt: TGTGCCAGCAGCACTAGCGGGACGGGGCAAGAGACCCAGTACTTC; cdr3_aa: CASSTSGTGQETQYF
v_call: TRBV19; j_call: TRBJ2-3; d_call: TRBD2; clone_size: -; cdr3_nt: TGTGCCACAAAGTCCGGGACTAGCGGCACAGATACGCAGTATTTT; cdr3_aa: CATKSGTSGTDTQYF
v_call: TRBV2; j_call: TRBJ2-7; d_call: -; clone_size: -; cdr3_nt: TGTGCCAGCAGAGGAGACTTCTCCGAGCAGTACTTC; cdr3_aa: CASRGDFSEQYF
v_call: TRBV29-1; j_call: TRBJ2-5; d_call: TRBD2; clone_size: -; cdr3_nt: TGCAGCGTACGGGGACTAGCAAAAAAAGAGACCCAGTACTTC; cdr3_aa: CSVRGLAKKETQYF
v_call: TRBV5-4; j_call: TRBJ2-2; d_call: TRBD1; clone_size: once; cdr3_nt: TGTGCCAGCAGCAAGGGACAGCTTGCGAACACCGGGGAGCTGTTTTTT; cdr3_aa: CASSKGQLANTGELFF
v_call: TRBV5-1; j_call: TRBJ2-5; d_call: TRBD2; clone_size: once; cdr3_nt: TGCGCCAGCAGCTTGATGACTAGCGGGCTACAAGAGACCCAGTACTTC; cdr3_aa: CASSLMTSGLQETQYF
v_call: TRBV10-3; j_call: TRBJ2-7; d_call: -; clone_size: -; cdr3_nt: TGTGCCATCAGGGAAGGTGTGACCTACGAGCAGTACTTC; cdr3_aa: CAIREGVTYEQYF
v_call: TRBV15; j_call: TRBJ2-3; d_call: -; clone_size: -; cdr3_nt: TGTGCCACCTATACGGGAACTACAGATACGCAGTATTTT; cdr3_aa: CATYTGTTDTQYF
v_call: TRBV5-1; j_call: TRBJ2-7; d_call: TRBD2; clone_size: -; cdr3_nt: TGCGCCAGCAGCTACGGGACTAGGCCGCACGAGCAGTACTTC; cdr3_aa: CASSYGTRPHEQYF
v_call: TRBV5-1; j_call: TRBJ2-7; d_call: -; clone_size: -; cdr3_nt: TGCGCCAGCAGCTTGGACACCGGCTACGAGCAGTACTTC; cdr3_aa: CASSLDTGYEQYF
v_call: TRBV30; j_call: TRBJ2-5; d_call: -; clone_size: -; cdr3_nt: TGTGCCTGGAGTGAAGGGTGGAAGACCCAGTACTTC; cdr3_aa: CAWSEGWKTQYF
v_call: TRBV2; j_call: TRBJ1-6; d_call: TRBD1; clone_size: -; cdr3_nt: TGTGCCAGCAGTGCCGGGACAGGGGAAGGACCCCTCCACTTT; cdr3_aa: CASSAGTGEGPLHF
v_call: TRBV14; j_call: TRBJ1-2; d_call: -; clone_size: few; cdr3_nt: TGTGCCAGCAGCAACAGACGGGGGGGCTACACCTTC; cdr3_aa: CASSNRRGGYTF
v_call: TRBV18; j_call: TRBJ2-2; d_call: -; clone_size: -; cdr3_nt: TGTGCCAGCTCAGCCCCCGGGACGGTCACCGGGGAGCTGTTTTTT; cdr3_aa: CASSAPGTVTGELFF
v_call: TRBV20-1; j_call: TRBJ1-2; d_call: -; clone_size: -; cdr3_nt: TGCAGTGCTAGAGAGGGGTACTACACCTTC; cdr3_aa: CSAREGYYTF
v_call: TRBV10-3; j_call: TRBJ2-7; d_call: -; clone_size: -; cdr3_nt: TGTGCCATCAGTGAGTGGGCATCGCCTTCCTACGAGCAGTACTTC; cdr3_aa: CAISEWASPSYEQYF
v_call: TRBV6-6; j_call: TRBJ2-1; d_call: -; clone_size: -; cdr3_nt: TGTGCCAGCAGTTGGGACTCCTCCTACAATGAGCAGTTCTTC; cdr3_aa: CASSWDSSYNEQFF
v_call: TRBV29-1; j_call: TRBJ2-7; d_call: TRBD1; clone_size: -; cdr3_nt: TGCAGCGTTACAGGGGCCCTTTCCTACGAGCAGTACTTC; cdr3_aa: CSVTGALSYEQYF
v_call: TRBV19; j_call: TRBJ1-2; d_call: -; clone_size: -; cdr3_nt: TGTGCCAGTAGTATCCTGGGAGGGGGTGGCGGAGGCTACACCTTC; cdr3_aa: CASSILGGGGGGYTF
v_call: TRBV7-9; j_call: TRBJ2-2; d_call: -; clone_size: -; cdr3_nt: TGTGCCAGCAGCTTAGCAGGGATCCTGACCGGGGAGCTGTTTTTT; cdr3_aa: CASSLAGILTGELFF
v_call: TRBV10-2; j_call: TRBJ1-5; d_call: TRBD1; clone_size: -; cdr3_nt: TGCGCCAGCCGACCGACAGGGAGGAGCAATCAGCCCCAGCATTTT; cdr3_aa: CASRPTGRSNQPQHF
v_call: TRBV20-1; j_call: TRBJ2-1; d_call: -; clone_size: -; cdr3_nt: TGCAGTGCGCACCAACAGAATGAGCAGTTCTTC; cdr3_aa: CSAHQQNEQFF
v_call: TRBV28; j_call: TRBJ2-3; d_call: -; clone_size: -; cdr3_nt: TGTGCCAGCAGTTCCCCCGACACAGATACGCAGTATTTT; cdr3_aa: CASSSPDTDTQYF
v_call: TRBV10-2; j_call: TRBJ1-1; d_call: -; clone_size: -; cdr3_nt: TGCGCCAGCAGTGTGGGGACAAGCTTATTGAACACTGAAGCTTTCTTT; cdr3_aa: CASSVGTSLLNTEAFF
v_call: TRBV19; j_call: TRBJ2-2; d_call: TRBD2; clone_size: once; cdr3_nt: TGTGCCAGCTCGGGTACTAGCGGGAGAACCGGGGAGCTGTTTTTT; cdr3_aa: CASSGTSGRTGELFF
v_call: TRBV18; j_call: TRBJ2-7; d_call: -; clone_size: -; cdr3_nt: TGTGCCAGCTCCCCAAAGCCAGCTTCCTACGAGCAGTACTTC; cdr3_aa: CASSPKPASYEQYF
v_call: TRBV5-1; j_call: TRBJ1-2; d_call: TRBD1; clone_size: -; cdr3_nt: TGCGCCAGCCTCCCCACCGGGACAGATAACTATGGCTACACCTTC; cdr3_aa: CASLPTGTDNYGYTF
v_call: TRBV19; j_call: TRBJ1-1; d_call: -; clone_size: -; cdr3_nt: TGTGCCAGTAGTATAGAGGCCGGGGCCCCCGGGACATATTCTGAAGCTTTCTTT; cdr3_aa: CASSIEAGAPGTYSEAFF
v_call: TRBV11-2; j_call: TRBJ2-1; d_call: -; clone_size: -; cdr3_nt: TGTGCCAGCAGCTGGATTTCCCGGGACATCGAGCAGTTCTTC; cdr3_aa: CASSWISRDIEQFF
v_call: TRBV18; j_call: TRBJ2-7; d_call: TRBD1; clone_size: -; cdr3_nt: TGTGCCAGCTCACCCGTACAGGGGCTCGAGCAGTACTTC; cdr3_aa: CASSPVQGLEQYF
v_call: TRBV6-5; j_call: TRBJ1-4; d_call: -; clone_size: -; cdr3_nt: TGTGCCAGCAGTTATCGTGAAAAACTGTTTTTT; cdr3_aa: CASSYREKLFF
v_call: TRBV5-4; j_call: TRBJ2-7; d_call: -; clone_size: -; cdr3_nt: TGTGCCAGCAGCTTTTCTCTGGGTGGGTCCTACGAGCAGTACTTC; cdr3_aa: CASSFSLGGSYEQYF
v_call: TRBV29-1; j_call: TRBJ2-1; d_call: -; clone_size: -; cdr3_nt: TGCAGCGTTCCTGTAACATTGAGCTCCTACAATGAGCAGTTCTTC; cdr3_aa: CSVPVTLSSYNEQFF
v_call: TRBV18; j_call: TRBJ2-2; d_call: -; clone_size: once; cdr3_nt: TGTGCCAGCTCACCAACAGAACCTTCAACGAACACCGGGGAGCTGTTTTTT; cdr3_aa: CASSPTEPSTNTGELFF
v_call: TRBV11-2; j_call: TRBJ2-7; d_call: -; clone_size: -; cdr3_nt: TGTGCCAGCAGCCTCACCGACAGATCCGCAATCGAGCAGTACTTC; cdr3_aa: CASSLTDRSAIEQYF
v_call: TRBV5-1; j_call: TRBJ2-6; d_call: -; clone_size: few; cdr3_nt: TGCGCCAGCATACACGGGGCCAACGTCCTGACTTTC; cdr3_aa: CASIHGANVLTF
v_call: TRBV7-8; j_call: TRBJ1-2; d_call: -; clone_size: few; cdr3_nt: TGTGCCAGCAGCTTAGCGCGAAGGGCTGGCTACACCTTC; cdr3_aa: CASSLARRAGYTF